This T cell receptor (beta chain) was sequenced in a study of metastatic and nonmetastatic thyroid tumors. Each patient came to thyroid surgery without any prior treatment (of any kind). TCRdb re-analyzed the PCR reads through MiXCR. The sample lists over 10,000 clones, around a quarter seen once, with roughly 18% in the top ten. Germline assignment: CDR1 MNHEY and CDR2 SVGEGT. The CDR3 length is 18 residues. V shed 5 bases, J shed 1 base, and the junction held 10 bases outside the gene matches. This TCR was sampled from a female donor with papillary thyroid cancer or a benign thyroid nodule (not recorded which). Some clones in this sample may be carry-over from other donors' samples. The specimen was tumor tissue. This chain joins TRBV6-2 or TRBV6-3 and TRBJ2-6; 8 bases agree with TRBD1. DNA of the CDR3: TGTGCCAGCAGTGTTTCGCAGGGGGCGCTGTCTGGGGCCAACGTCCTGACTTTC. Protein sequence: CASSVSQGALSGANVLTF.